These 27 T cell receptor beta chains were sequenced from one sample in a study of cytomegalovirus exposure and HLA in healthy donors. The PCR had 60 Vbeta and 13 Jbeta primers. TCRdb keeps only in-frame clones here, not all; method: immunoSEQ multiplex PCR. This table has some 170,000 clones, 82% appearing once. The sequenced sample consisted of PBMCs. Source of these receptors: a girl aged 2 to 10 in good health and CMV-seropositive.

The chain links TRBV7-8 to TRBJ2-5; D not resolved. This CDR3 has 14 amino acids. CDR1 and CDR2 (germline): SGHVS, FQNEAQ. V was cut by 0 bases and J by 1 base, with 6 bases left in between. The CDR3 spells CASSLAYFQETQYF. The CDR3 DNA reads TGTGCCAGCAGCTTAGCCTACTTCCAAGAGACCCAGTACTTC.

This chain connects TRBV19 to TRBJ2-5; possible D gene TRBD1, 6 bases. The CDR3 totals 16 residues. The germline V gene encodes CDR1 LNHDA and CDR2 SQIVND (reference sequence). Trimming removed 4 bases from V and 1 base from J, with 16 bases in between. This CDR3 is CASSTAGTPTQETQYF. The CDR3 coding sequence is TGTGCCAGTAGTACAGCCGGGACACCGACCCAAGAGACCCAGTACTTC.

This clone was counted only a few times. CDR3 bases: TGTGCCAGCAGACCGGGACTAGTCTACGAGCAGTACTTC. Encoded protein: CASRPGLVYEQYF. This chain uses TRBV2 with TRBJ2-7; 8 bases match TRBD2. J lost 3 bases, V lost 6 bases, and 4 bases had no gene match. Germline CDR1 is SNHLY and CDR2 is FYNNEI. This CDR3 has 13 residues.

The chain employs TRBV30 and TRBJ2-7, with 8 positions matching TRBD2. This CDR3 region has 15 residues. Germline V CDR1 and CDR2: GTSNPN, SVGIG (reference sequence). The ends lost 7 bases at V and 2 bases at J; junction bases unmatched: 13. CDR3 residues: CALEVGSGIPYEQYF. The DNA of the CDR3 is TGTGCCTTAGAGGTTGGTAGCGGGATTCCCTACGAGCAGTACTTC.

The rearrangement joins TRBV2 to TRBJ2-1, with D possibly being TRBD2 (5 bases). V lost 0 bases and J lost 0, with 6 bases in between. Germline CDR1 and CDR2: SNHLY and FYNNEI. This CDR3 has 15 amino acids. The CDR3: CASSEAGASYNEQFF. DNA for the CDR3: TGTGCCAGCAGTGAAGCGGGAGCCTCCTACAATGAGCAGTTCTTC.

J is TRBJ1-5 and V is TRBV19; D is unclear. Germline V gene sequence: CDR1 LNHDA, CDR2 SQIVND (reference sequence). V was cut by 2 bases and J by 5 bases, with 7 bases left in between. The CDR3 consists of 13 residues. CDR3 DNA: TGTGCCAGTAGTATAAAGCTGTATCAGCCCCAGCATTTT. Translated, it gives CASSIKLYQPQHF.

The chain combines TRBV6-4 with TRBJ2-4; 7 bases line up with TRBD2. The trim removed 3 bases at V and 3 bases at J, leaving 5 bases unmatched. This CDR3 contains 15 residues. CDR1 is MRHNA, CDR2 SNTAGT, per germline. As DNA, the CDR3 is TGTGCCAGCAGTGAGGGCGGGAGTGACAAAAACATTCAGTACTTC. This codes for CASSEGGSDKNIQYF.

The chain joins TRBV7-9 to TRBJ1-1, with a tentative D call TRBD1 (6 bases). With 2 bases removed from V and 5 bases from J, the gap between germline ends came to 18 bases. This CDR3 contains 16 residues. Germline loops: CDR1 SEHNR, CDR2 FQNEAQ (reference sequence). This CDR3 reads CASSLSLVTGWTEAFF. The CDR3 DNA is TGTGCCAGCAGCTTAAGTCTCGTTACAGGGTGGACTGAAGCTTTCTTT.

The chain employs TRBV28 and TRBJ1-1; no reliable D call. This CDR3 is 15 amino acids long. Germline assignment: CDR1 MDHEN and CDR2 SYDVKM. The V gene lost 6 bases and the J gene lost 5 bases, with 19 bases spanning the gap. This chain's CDR3 is CASSSYGGSGTEAFF. CDR3 coding DNA: TGTGCCAGCAGCTCTTACGGCGGGAGCGGGACTGAAGCTTTCTTT.

The chain carries TRBV18 and TRBJ2-7; possibly TRBD2 for D (6 bases). There are 14 residues in the CDR3. V was shortened by 3 bases and J by 2 bases, with 11 bases between the two germline ends. CDR1 KGHSH and CDR2 LQKENI come from the germline V gene. The CDR3 DNA sequence: TGTGCCAGCTCACCGTCGGGAGTCACCTACGAGCAGTACTTC. It encodes CASSPSGVTYEQYF.

The V and J genes are TRBV12-1 and TRBJ1-1. TRBV12-1 is shown as a pseudogene. The CDR3 is 15 amino acids. The DNA for the CDR3 is TGTGCCACCAAAGGTGCGGATCGGGTCGACACTGAAGCTTTCTTT. Encoded protein: CATKGADRVDTEAFF.

The table lists this clone with a count of one. CDR3 nucleotides: TGCGCCAGCAGCTCTACCGGGGTGGCGGGGAGCACTGAAGCTTTCTTT. Translated, it gives CASSSTGVAGSTEAFF. The chain couples TRBV5-1 to TRBJ1-1; D remains ambiguous. The CDR3 is 16 amino acids. Trimming left V 3 bases short and J 4 bases short, with 19 bases between. The germline V gene has CDR1 SGHRS and CDR2 YFSETQ.

This clone was counted between two and nine times. The rearrangement joins TRBV27 to TRBJ1-2; D perhaps matches TRBD1 (6 bases). This CDR3 is 13 amino acids long. Germline CDR1 is MNHEY and CDR2 is SMNVEV (reference sequence). Trimming removed 3 bases at V and 9 bases at J, with 14 bases between. The CDR3 sequence is CASSFLKQGRYTF. CDR3 in DNA: TGTGCCAGCAGTTTCCTAAAACAGGGACGCTACACCTTC.

The DNA of the CDR3 is TGTGCCAGCAGTGAGGGGGCCGGGACTGAAGCTTTCTTT. It translates to CASSEGAGTEAFF. The rearrangement links TRBV9 to TRBJ1-1; 7 bases line up with TRBD1. This CDR3 spans 13 amino acids. The J segment lost 5 bases and the V segment lost 5 bases, leaving 6 bases of the junction unmatched. Germline V lookup: CDR1 SGDLS, CDR2 YYNGEE.

This rearrangement joins TRBV9 to TRBJ2-5, with TRBD2 matching 7 bases. Germline CDR1 SGDLS, CDR2 YYNGEE. The CDR3 is made up of 16 amino acids. Trimming at V came to 0 bases and at J to 0 bases, leaving 5 bases not matched to a gene. CDR3 region: CASSVDMGGYQETQYF. The CDR3 DNA sequence: TGTGCCAGCAGCGTAGACATGGGGGGGTACCAAGAGACCCAGTACTTC.

The chain is built from TRBV30 and TRBJ1-1; TRBD1 might be the D (5 bases). Trimming cost V 2 bases and J 2 bases, with 9 bases left between them. CDR1 GTSNPN and CDR2 SVGIG come from the germline V gene (reference sequence). The CDR3 has 13 residues. CDR3 in DNA: TGTGCCTGGAGTCGGGGGGTAAACACTGAAGCTTTCTTT. This codes for CAWSRGVNTEAFF.

This clone was counted between two and nine times. The rearrangement uses TRBV6-1 and TRBJ1-4; no clear D gene. V dropped 7 bases and J dropped 5 bases, with 17 bases sitting between them. CDR3 length equals 15 residues. The germline CDR1 and CDR2 sequences are MNHNS and SASEGT. The CDR3, as DNA: TGTGCCAGCACTCCCTCGCCGGGAGGAAATGAAAAACTGTTTTTT. Its translation: CASTPSPGGNEKLFF.

CDR3 nucleotide sequence: TGCGCCAGCAGCCAAGGACTGCCAATAGAGACCCAGTACTTC. Protein sequence: CASSQGLPIETQYF. The genes are TRBV4-1 and TRBJ2-5; D gene ambiguous. Trimming pared 1 base from V and 4 bases from J, leaving 10 bases between. Germline assignment: CDR1 MGHRA and CDR2 YSYEKL. This CDR3 is built from 14 residues.

The chain uses TRBV6-5 and TRBJ1-1; weak D call: TRBD1 (6 bases). Trimming pared 6 bases from V and 11 bases from J, leaving 13 bases between. Germline-derived CDR1 and CDR2 are MNHEY and SVGAGI. The CDR3 is 11 amino acids. CDR3 in amino acids: CASSRDKEAFF. The CDR3 nucleotides are TGTGCCAGCAGCCGGGACAAGGAGGCTTTCTTT.

Worth noting for this clone: At one end the junction does not follow the germline gene, possibly because of a read error. The sample contains more than one DNA sequence encoding this CDR3. The gene calls are TRBV2 and TRBJ1-5; D ambiguous. Germline V CDR1 and CDR2: SNHLY, FYNNEI. CDR3 size: 14 residues. The CDR3 DNA is TGTGCCAGCAGTGAAGGGACTATCAATCAGCCCCAGCACTTT. This sequence encodes CASSEGTINQPQHF. The full variable domain, completed using reference TRBV2 and TRBJ1-5, is EPEVTQTPSHQVTQMGQEVILRCVPISNHLYFYWYRQILGQKVEFLVSFYNNEISEKSEIFDDQFSVERPDGSNFTLKIRSTKLEDSAMYFCASSEGTINQPQHFGDGTRLSIL.

V usage is TRBV19 and J usage is TRBJ2-2; TRBD1 matches 8 bases. The CDR3 consists of 14 residues. V shed 5 bases and J 5 bases; nucleotides not matched to a gene: 4. From germline, CDR1 is LNHDA and CDR2 SQIVND (reference sequence). The chain's CDR3 is CASSRTGPTGELFF. CDR3 DNA: TGTGCCAGTAGTCGGACAGGGCCGACCGGGGAGCTGTTTTTT.

The chain couples TRBV9 to TRBJ1-4; TRBD1 aligns across 7 bases. Per germline, CDR1 SGDLS and CDR2 YYNGEE. The V segment lost 3 bases and the J segment 0 bases; nucleotides outside the gene matches: 8. The CDR3 has 17 amino acids. The CDR3 protein is CASSAPRGGATNEKLFF. CDR3 in DNA: TGTGCCAGCAGCGCCCCTAGAGGGGGCGCAACTAATGAAAAACTGTTTTTT. The variable domain in full, with the rest retrieved from reference TRBV9 and TRBJ1-4, is DSGVTQTPKHLITATGQRVTLRCSPRSGDLSVYWYQQSLDQGLQFLIQYYNGEERAKGNILERFSAQQFPDLHSELNLSSLELGDSALYFCASSAPRGGATNEKLFFGSGTQLSVL.

J is TRBJ2-1 and V is TRBV18, with 11 bases fitting TRBD2. The CDR3 has 15 residues. Germline V gene lookup returns CDR1 KGHSH and CDR2 LQKENI. J was trimmed by 2 bases and V by 6 bases; bases with no gene match: 3. The CDR3 nucleotides read TGTGCCAGCTCCCCGACTAGCGGGACCTACAATGAGCAGTTCTTC. Its translation is CASSPTSGTYNEQFF.

In this sample, this clone turned up once. CDR3 nucleotide sequence: TGTGCCAGCAACCAATACGACGGGACCTACGAGCAGTACTTC. Translating gives CASNQYDGTYEQYF. This sequence joins TRBV6-6 and TRBJ2-7; tentatively, D is TRBD2 (5 bases). This CDR3 spans 14 amino acids. Trimming stripped 7 bases from V and 2 bases from J, with 15 bases between. Germline values: CDR1 MNHNY, CDR2 SVGAGI (reference sequence).

The chain combines TRBV5-1 with TRBJ1-1, with a weak D call TRBD1 (6 bases). There are 14 residues in the CDR3. V was cut by 4 bases and J by 1 base, with 11 bases left in between. Germline V gene lookup returns CDR1 SGHRS and CDR2 YFSETQ. CDR3 DNA: TGCGCCAGCAGCAGGCAGGGGACGAACACTGAAGCTTTCTTT. This sequence encodes CASSRQGTNTEAFF.

This chain joins TRBV5-6 and TRBJ1-1; the D gene is possibly TRBD1 (5 bases). V was shortened by 6 bases and J by 5 bases, with 17 bases between the two germline ends. CDR3 size: 14 residues. Germline CDR1 and CDR2: SGHDT and YYEEEE. The CDR3 DNA is TGTGCCAGCACCCCCCCGGGCCGGGGGACTGAAGCTTTCTTT. This gives the protein CASTPPGRGTEAFF.

CDR3 nucleotides: TGCGCCAGTGCCGGGCCTAGCAGTCGCACCGGGGAGCTGTTTTTT. Its translation: CASAGPSSRTGELFF. The chain recombines TRBV5-1 with TRBJ2-2; TRBD2 is a possible D gene (5 bases). Germline V gene data show CDR1 as SGHRS and CDR2 as YFSETQ. Trimming removed 8 bases at V and 4 bases at J, with 18 bases between. CDR3 length equals 15 residues.